What follows is one T cell receptor beta chain and its context. Diagnoses were made from clinical symptoms, serum measures (thyroxine and TRAb), thyroid ultrasound and orbital computed tomography. This record belongs to a study of T cells in Graves' hyperthyroidism and ophthalmopathy. Amplified TCR beta CDR3 regions came from RNA transcripts. The HTBI primer set was used in a first-round RT-PCR of the TCR CDR3. From the multiplex PCR reads, TCRdb called clonotypes with MiXCR, one entry per CDR3 protein. The sample shows 40,000 to 65,000 distinct CDR3 sequences, approximately 52% of them seen only once. With 6 bases removed from V and 1 base from J, the gap between germline ends came to 9 bases. CDR1 SQVTM and CDR2 ANQGSEA come from the germline V gene. CDR3 length equals 12 residues.

The source material was blood. The V call is TRBV29-1, the J call TRBJ1-1; unclear D gene. The sequence was collected from a woman in her forties or fifties with Graves' ophthalmopathy. The CDR3: CSVETKNTEAFF. The CDR3 nucleotides read TGCAGCGTCGAGACAAAGAACACTGAAGCTTTCTTT.